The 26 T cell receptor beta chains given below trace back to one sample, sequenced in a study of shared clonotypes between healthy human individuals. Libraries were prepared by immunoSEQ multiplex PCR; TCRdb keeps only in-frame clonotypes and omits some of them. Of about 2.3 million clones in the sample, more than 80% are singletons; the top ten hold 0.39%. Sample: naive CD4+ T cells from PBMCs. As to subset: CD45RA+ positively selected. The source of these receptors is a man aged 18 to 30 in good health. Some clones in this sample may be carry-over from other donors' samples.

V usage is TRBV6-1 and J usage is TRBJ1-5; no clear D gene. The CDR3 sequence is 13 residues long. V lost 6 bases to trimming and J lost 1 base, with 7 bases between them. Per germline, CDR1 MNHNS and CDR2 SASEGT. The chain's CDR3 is CASRGTSNQPQHF. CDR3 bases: TGTGCCAGCAGGGGCACGAGCAATCAGCCCCAGCATTTT.

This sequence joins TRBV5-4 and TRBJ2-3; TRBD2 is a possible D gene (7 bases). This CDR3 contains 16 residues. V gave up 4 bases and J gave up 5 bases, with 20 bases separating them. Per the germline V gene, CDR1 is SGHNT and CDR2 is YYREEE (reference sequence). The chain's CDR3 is CASSHEGGRNGDTQYF. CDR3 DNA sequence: TGTGCCAGCAGCCACGAGGGGGGGAGAAATGGAGATACGCAGTATTTT.

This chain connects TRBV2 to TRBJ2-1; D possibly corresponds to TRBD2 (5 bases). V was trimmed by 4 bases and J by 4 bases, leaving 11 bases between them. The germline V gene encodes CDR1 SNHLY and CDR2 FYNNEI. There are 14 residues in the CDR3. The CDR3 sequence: CASSGSSWYNEQFF. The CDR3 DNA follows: TGTGCCAGCAGTGGGTCTAGCTGGTACAATGAGCAGTTCTTC.

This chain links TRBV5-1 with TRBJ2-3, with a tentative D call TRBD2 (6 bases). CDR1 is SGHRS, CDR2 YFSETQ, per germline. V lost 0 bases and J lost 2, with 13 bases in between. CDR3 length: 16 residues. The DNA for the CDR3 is TGCGCCAGCAGCTTGGGAACGGGACTCTACACAGATACGCAGTATTTT. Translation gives CASSLGTGLYTDTQYF.

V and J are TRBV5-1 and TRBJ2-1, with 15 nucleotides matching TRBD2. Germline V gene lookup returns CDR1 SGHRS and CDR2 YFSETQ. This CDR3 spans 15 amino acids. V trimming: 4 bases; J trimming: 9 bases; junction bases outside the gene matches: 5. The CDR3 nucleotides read TGCGCCAGCAGCCCGGGACTAGCGGGAGGACCTGAGCAGTTCTTC. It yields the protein CASSPGLAGGPEQFF.

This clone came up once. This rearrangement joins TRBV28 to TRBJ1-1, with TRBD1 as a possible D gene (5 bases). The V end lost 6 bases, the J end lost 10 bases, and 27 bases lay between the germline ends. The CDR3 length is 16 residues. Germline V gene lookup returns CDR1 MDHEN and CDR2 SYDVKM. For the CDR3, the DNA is TGTGCCAGCAGAACCACTTATATGGGGACGGCGCCAGGAGCTTTCTTT. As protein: CASRTTYMGTAPGAFF. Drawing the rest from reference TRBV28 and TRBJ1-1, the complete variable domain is DVKVTQSSRYLVKRTGEKVFLECVQDMDHENMFWYRQDPGLGLRLIYFSYDVKMKEKGDIPEGYSVSREKKERFSLILESASTNQTSMYLCASRTTYMGTAPGAFFGQGTRLTVV.

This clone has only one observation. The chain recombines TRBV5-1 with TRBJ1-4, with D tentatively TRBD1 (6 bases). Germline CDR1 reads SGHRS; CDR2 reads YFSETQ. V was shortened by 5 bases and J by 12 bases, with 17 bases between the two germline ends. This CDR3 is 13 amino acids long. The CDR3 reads CASSQDSGVELFF. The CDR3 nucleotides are TGCGCCAGCAGTCAGGACAGCGGGGTCGAACTGTTTTTT.

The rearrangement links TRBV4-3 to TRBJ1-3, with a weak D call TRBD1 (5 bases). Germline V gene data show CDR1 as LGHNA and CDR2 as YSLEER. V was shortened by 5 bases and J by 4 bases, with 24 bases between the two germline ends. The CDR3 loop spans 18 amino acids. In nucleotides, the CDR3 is TGCGCCAGCAGCGTTGACAGATCCGACCGGCTTTACGGAAACACCATATATTTT. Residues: CASSVDRSDRLYGNTIYF.

CDR3 in amino acids: CASSQESGSAGNTIYF. The CDR3 DNA reads TGCGCCAGCAGCCAAGAATCGGGGTCAGCTGGAAACACCATATATTTT. This chain uses TRBV4-3 with TRBJ1-3; D not certain. Germline values: CDR1 LGHNA, CDR2 YSLEER. V gave up 0 bases and J gave up 2 bases, with 11 bases separating them. The CDR3 spans 16 residues.

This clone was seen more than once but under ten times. CDR3 sequence reads: CASSDEYVSVSQHF. CDR3 coding DNA: TGTGCCAGCAGTGACGAATACGTATCGGTATCCCAGCATTTT. V usage is TRBV2 and J usage is TRBJ1-5; no firm D call. The CDR3 loop spans 14 amino acids. Trimming cost V 3 bases and J 11 bases, with 17 bases left between them. CDR1 is SNHLY and CDR2 is FYNNEI in the germline V gene.

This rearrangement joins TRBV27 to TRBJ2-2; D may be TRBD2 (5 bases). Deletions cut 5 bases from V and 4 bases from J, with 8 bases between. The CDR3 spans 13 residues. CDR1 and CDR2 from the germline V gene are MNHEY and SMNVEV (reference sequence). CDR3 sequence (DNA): TGTGCCAGCAGTAGCGCGGGCACCGGGGAGCTGTTTTTT. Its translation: CASSSAGTGELFF.

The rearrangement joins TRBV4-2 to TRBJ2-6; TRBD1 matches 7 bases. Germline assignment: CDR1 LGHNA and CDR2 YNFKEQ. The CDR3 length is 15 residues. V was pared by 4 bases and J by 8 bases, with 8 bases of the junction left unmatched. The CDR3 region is CASSRPGTESNVLTF. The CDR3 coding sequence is TGTGCCAGCAGCCGACCCGGGACAGAATCCAACGTCCTGACTTTC.

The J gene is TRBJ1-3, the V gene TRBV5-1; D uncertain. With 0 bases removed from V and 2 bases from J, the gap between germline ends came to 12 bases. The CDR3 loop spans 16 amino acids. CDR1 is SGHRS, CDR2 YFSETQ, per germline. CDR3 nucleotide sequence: TGCGCCAGCAGCTTGGGCTATTTGGATACTGGAAACACCATATATTTT. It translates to CASSLGYLDTGNTIYF.

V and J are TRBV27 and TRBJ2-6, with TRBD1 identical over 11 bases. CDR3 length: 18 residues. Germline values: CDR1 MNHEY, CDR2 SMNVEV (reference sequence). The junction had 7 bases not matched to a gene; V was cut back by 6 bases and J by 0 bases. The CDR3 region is CASSRGQGAYSGANVLTF. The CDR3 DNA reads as TGTGCCAGCAGCCGAGGACAGGGGGCTTACTCTGGGGCCAACGTCCTGACTTTC.

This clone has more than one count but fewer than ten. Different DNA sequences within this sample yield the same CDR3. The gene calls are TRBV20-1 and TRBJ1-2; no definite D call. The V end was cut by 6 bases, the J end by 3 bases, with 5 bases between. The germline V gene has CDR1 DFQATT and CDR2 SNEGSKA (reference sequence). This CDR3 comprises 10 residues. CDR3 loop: CSASDYGYTF. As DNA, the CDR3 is TGCAGTGCCTCCGACTATGGCTACACCTTC.

This CDR3 reads CAWRKPGLDFYEQYF. CDR3 DNA: TGTGCCTGGAGAAAACCGGGACTTGATTTCTACGAGCAGTACTTC. The chain combines TRBV30 with TRBJ2-7; D perhaps matches TRBD2 (6 bases). The V gene lost 3 bases and the J gene lost 3 bases, with 18 bases spanning the gap. The CDR3 has 15 amino acids. Germline V CDR1 and CDR2: GTSNPN, SVGIG (reference sequence).

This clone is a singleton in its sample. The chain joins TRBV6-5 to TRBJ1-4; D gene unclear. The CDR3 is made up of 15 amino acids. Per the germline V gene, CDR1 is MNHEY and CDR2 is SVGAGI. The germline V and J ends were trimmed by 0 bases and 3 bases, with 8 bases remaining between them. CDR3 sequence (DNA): TGTGCCAGCAGTTACTCAGGCGCTCCTAATGAAAAACTGTTTTTT. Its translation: CASSYSGAPNEKLFF.

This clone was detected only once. The CDR3 DNA reads TGCGCCAGCAGCATGAGGGGCGGGATGGAGACCCAGTACTTC. Its translation is CASSMRGGMETQYF. The chain has TRBV5-1 and TRBJ2-5, with D maybe TRBD2 (6 bases). This CDR3 is built from 14 residues. CDR1 SGHRS and CDR2 YFSETQ come from the germline V gene. Between the trimmed V and J ends, which lost 4 bases and 5 bases, there was a span of 15 bases. Filled out from reference TRBV5-1 and TRBJ2-5, the complete variable domain reads KAGVTQTPRYLIKTRGQQVTLSCSPISGHRSVSWYQQTPGQGLQFLFEYFSETQRNKGNFPGRFSGRQFSNSRSEMNVSTLELGDSALYLCASSMRGGMETQYFGPGTRLLVL.

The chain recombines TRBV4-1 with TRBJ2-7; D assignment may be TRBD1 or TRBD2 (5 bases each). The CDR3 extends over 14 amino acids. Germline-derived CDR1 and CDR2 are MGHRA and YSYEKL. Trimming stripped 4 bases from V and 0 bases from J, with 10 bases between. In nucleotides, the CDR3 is TGCGCCAGCAGCCCCGGGGACGTCTCCTACGAGCAGTACTTC. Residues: CASSPGDVSYEQYF.

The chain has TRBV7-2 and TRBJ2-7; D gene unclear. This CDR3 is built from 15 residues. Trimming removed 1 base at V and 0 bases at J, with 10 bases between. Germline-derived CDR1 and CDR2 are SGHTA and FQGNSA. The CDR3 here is CASSLGARSSYEQYF. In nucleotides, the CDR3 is TGTGCCAGCAGCTTAGGGGCCCGCAGCTCCTACGAGCAGTACTTC.

The CDR3 loop reads CASSDGAFF. As DNA, the CDR3 is TGTGCCAGCTCCGATGGGGCTTTCTTT. The chain couples TRBV7-9 to TRBJ1-1, with D hard to call. The CDR3 contains 9 residues. Germline values: CDR1 SEHNR, CDR2 FQNEAQ (reference sequence). Deletions cut 8 bases from V and 11 bases from J, with 9 bases between.

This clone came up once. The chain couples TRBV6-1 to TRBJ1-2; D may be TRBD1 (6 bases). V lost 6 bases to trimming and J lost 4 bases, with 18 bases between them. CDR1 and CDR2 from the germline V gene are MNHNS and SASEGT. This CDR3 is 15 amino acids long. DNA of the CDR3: TGTGCCAGCAGCCAAGGGGGAGGGGCTGGCTATGGCTACACCTTC. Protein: CASSQGGGAGYGYTF.

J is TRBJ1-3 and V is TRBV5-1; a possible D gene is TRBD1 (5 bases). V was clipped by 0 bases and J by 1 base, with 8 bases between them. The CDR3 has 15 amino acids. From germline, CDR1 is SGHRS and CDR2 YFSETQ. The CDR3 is CASSLGGQSGNTIYF. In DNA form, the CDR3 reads TGCGCCAGCAGCTTGGGGGGCCAATCTGGAAACACCATATATTTT.

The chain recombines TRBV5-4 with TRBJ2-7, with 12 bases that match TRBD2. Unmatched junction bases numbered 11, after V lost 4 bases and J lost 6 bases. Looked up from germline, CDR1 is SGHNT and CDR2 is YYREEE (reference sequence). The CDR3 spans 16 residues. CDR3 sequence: CASSPKTSGGLGEQYF. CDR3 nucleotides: TGTGCCAGCAGCCCTAAGACTAGCGGGGGTCTGGGCGAGCAGTACTTC.

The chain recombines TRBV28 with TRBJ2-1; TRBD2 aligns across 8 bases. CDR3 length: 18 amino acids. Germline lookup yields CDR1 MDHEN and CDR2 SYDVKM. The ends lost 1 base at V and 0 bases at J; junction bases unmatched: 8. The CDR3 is CASSLFVLAGSSYNEQFF. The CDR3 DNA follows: TGTGCCAGCAGTTTATTCGTGCTAGCGGGCAGCTCCTACAATGAGCAGTTCTTC.

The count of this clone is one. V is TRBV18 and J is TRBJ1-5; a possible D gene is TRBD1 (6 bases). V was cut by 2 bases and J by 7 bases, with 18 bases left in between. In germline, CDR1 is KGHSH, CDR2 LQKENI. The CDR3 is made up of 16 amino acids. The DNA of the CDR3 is TGTGCCAGCTCACCAAGTACAGGGCACAGTGGGCAGCCCCAGCATTTT. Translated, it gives CASSPSTGHSGQPQHF.